The 12 T cell receptor beta chains given below trace back to one sample, sequenced in a study of cytomegalovirus exposure and HLA in healthy donors. The PCR employed 60 Vbeta primers together with 13 Jbeta primers. The assay was immunoSEQ multiplex PCR, and TCRdb's table has in-frame clones only and misses some. Of 160,000 or so clones in the sample, around 77% were seen once. Source material: PBMCs. Receptors originate from a man aged 55 to 70 in good health and CMV-seronegative.

The chain combines TRBV29-1 with TRBJ1-1; D is possibly TRBD1 (6 bases). Per the germline V gene, CDR1 is SQVTM and CDR2 is ANQGSEA. Trimming left V 7 bases short and J 4 bases short, with 16 bases between. The CDR3 contains 13 residues. The CDR3 DNA reads TGCAGCGGTATACAGGGTTGGGGCACTGAAGCTTTCTTT. Its translation: CSGIQGWGTEAFF.

The chain employs TRBV5-4 and TRBJ1-3; no clear D. Germline CDR1 SGHNT, CDR2 YYREEE (reference sequence). There are 13 residues in the CDR3. The V end was cut by 4 bases, the J end by 0 bases, with 5 bases between. CDR3 loop: CASSRDSGNTIYF. DNA of the CDR3: TGTGCCAGCAGCCGGGACTCTGGAAACACCATATATTTT.

The chain couples TRBV5-1 to TRBJ1-4, with a weak D call TRBD1 (5 bases). The ends were cut back, 3 bases at V and 7 bases at J, with 16 bases in the middle. The CDR3 has 15 amino acids. Germline V gene lookup returns CDR1 SGHRS and CDR2 YFSETQ. CDR3 in DNA: TGCGCCAGCAGCTCACTTGACAGTTTTGGTGAAAAACTGTTTTTT. This gives the protein CASSSLDSFGEKLFF.

This clone has just a few counts. The chain links TRBV19 to TRBJ2-3, with 11 bases aligning to TRBD2. The CDR3 is 19 amino acids. The ends lost 6 bases at V and 0 bases at J; junction bases unmatched: 14. Germline CDR1 LNHDA, CDR2 SQIVND (reference sequence). In nucleotides, the CDR3 is TGTGCCAGTAGATCCACCGTCATAGCGGGAGGGCAGAGCACAGATACGCAGTATTTT. It translates to CASRSTVIAGGQSTDTQYF.

This clone has just one count. This same CDR3 is encoded by further DNA sequences in the sample. The chain carries TRBV27 and TRBJ1-2, with a weak D call TRBD1 (5 bases). There are 13 residues in the CDR3. V was shortened by 2 bases and J by 4 bases, with 8 bases between the two germline ends. Germline CDR1 MNHEY, CDR2 SMNVEV (reference sequence). The CDR3 spells CASSLGGSYGYTF. The CDR3 nucleotides are TGTGCCAGCAGTTTAGGGGGGTCCTATGGCTACACCTTC.

This chain uses TRBV7-6 with TRBJ1-2, with TRBD1 as a possible D gene (6 bases). The CDR3 extends over 16 amino acids. Germline V gene lookup returns CDR1 SGHVS and CDR2 FNYEAQ. V was clipped by 5 bases and J by 9 bases, with 25 bases between them. The CDR3 nucleotides read TGTGCCAGCAGCCCTGGAGGACAGTCCCTTGCTGTTAGCTACACCTTC. Protein product: CASSPGGQSLAVSYTF.

The V and J genes are TRBV14 and TRBJ1-1; 7 bases agree with TRBD1. Germline CDR1 SGHDN, CDR2 FVKESK. The CDR3 extends over 15 amino acids. The J segment lost 4 bases and the V segment lost 2 bases, leaving 7 bases of the junction unmatched. In nucleotides, the CDR3 is TGTGCCAGCAGCCAAAGGACAGGACGTATCACTGAAGCTTTCTTT. This sequence encodes CASSQRTGRITEAFF.

V usage is TRBV28 and J usage is TRBJ1-3; 10 bases align to TRBD1. The length of the CDR3 is 14 residues. Germline loops: CDR1 MDHEN, CDR2 SYDVKM. Unmatched junction bases numbered 6, after V lost 6 bases and J lost 7 bases. The CDR3 sequence is CASRLGTGANTIYF. The CDR3 bases are TGTGCCAGCAGGTTAGGGACAGGGGCTAACACCATATATTTT.

This clone was counted a single time. The chain couples TRBV4-3 to TRBJ2-5, with a tentative D call TRBD1 (6 bases). There are 17 residues in the CDR3. Trimming left V 4 bases short and J 4 bases short, with 22 bases between. Germline lookup yields CDR1 LGHNA and CDR2 YSLEER. The DNA of the CDR3 is TGCGCCAGCAGCCCGCGTCTTGTCCTGAGAGGGGGAGAGACCCAGTACTTC. Translating gives CASSPRLVLRGGETQYF.

The V call is TRBV9, the J call TRBJ1-3; D possibly corresponds to TRBD1 (6 bases). The germline V and J ends were trimmed by 4 bases and 0 bases, with 11 bases remaining between them. This CDR3 contains 15 residues. Germline V gene lookup returns CDR1 SGDLS and CDR2 YYNGEE. The CDR3 protein is CASSSTGNSGNTIYF. Written as DNA, the CDR3 is TGTGCCAGCAGCTCAACAGGGAACTCTGGAAACACCATATATTTT.

The CDR3 nucleotides are TGCGCCAGCAGCGACCGACCGGGACAGGGATTATCTAATGAAAAACTGTTTTTT. It codes for CASSDRPGQGLSNEKLFF. This chain links TRBV5-1 with TRBJ1-4; 9 bases map to TRBD1. Germline V gene lookup returns CDR1 SGHRS and CDR2 YFSETQ. With 4 bases clipped from V and 3 bases from J, the junction kept 13 bases outside the gene matches. This CDR3 has 18 amino acids.

This clone has only one observation. The rearrangement joins TRBV19 to TRBJ1-2, with TRBD1 identical over 12 bases. The trim removed 8 bases at V and 6 bases at J, leaving 4 bases unmatched. Germline CDR1 LNHDA, CDR2 SQIVND (reference sequence). This CDR3 has 13 amino acids. For the CDR3, the DNA is TGTGCCAGTGAGGGGACAGGGGGCGATGGCTACACCTTC. It is translated as CASEGTGGDGYTF.